This note documents a single T cell receptor (beta chain) sequence. Its antigen is currently not known. This sample was included in a study of cytomegalovirus exposure and HLA in healthy donors (TCRdb year 2017). As for the study more broadly: An earlier analysis of some 620 of the donors reported approximately 300 Gb of sequence data and 95 million to 120 million unique TCR beta sequences obtained from some 170 million T cells. About 300 gigabases of sequencing data and tens of millions of unique TCR sequences were included in an early release covering around 600 HLA-typed donors. Of the roughly 400 genotyped donors, 65% to 90% were placed in the genetic ancestry cluster associated with self-reported Caucasian donors. The aim of the study was to test whether cataloging public T cell receptors could identify signatures of past pathogen exposure. Using immunosequencing, the study profiled T cell repertoires from 500 to 800 subjects and related those repertoires to cytomegalovirus serostatus. In addition to the first cohort of several hundred subjects, a separate validation cohort of approximately 110 different subjects was used. The study combined high-throughput TCR immunosequencing, statistical association of individual TCRs with disease status, and machine learning to predict cytomegalovirus infection status. A later analysis re-examined previously published TCR beta repertoires from about 700 donors and added high-resolution HLA genotyping to investigate patterns of TCR occurrence. Rather than drawing on any new phenotypic data, the later analysis identified candidate immune exposures from TCR beta sequences and the way those sequences occurred across donors. An earlier analysis of approximately 500 of the donors applied high-throughput TCR beta sequencing to assess whether each TCR beta V gene segment acted as functional or pseudogenic. Donor age, sex, ethnicity and CMV serostatus were collected together with the repertoire data. A later genetic analysis took genome-wide SNP genotypes for about three fifths of the 666 donors and used that subset as a discovery cohort. All discovery cohort repertoires had been generated using a single sequencing platform. HLA typing included class I and class II loci at four-digit resolution. The number of typed donors differed by locus: about 629-630 for A, B, C, DRB1 and DQB1; roughly 510 for DQA1; roughly 600 for DPA1; and about 470 for DPB1. About 5 DR-DQ haplotypes were handled as single units for association and clustering, since linkage in the cohort was strong. Among 398 genotyped donors of the cohort, an average of roughly 240,000 unique TCR beta nucleotide sequences were sequenced per donor, approximately 20% of them non-productive.

Overall study results and their limits: Most TCR sequences were seen in very few donors, while some public TCRs were found in many individuals. Because counts were too low, roughly 16 rarely observed V segments, including chromosome 9 orphons, were excluded from the earlier analysis of around 640 of the donors. The cohort was sequenced for TCR beta chains only, and without alpha or paired-chain data the features that could be detected were limited. Linkage disequilibrium might explain the correlated functional status among segregating V segments, but an unknown experimental factor could not be excluded. V-gene and J-gene trimming of TCR beta chains was associated with a missense DCLRE1C variant in a later genetic analysis, and the association was replicated in an independent cohort. A later analysis found that HLA-associated TCR beta chains were more clonally expanded and had lower generation probabilities than equally common non-associated chains. A group of highly shared sequence variants was considered likely to be a technical artifact of the sequencing pipeline. In both the original and validation cohorts, the classifier was reported to diagnose cytomegalovirus status with high specificity and sensitivity. In a later analysis, the rate of TCR association differed among HLA loci, with DRB1 alleles having the most associated TCRs and HLA-C alleles having the fewest. Sequencing depth was assumed to be roughly uniform across donors in the presence/absence analyses, though that assumption may not hold. At a false discovery rate of 0.05, a later analysis linked fewer than 20,000 TCR beta sequences to specific HLA alleles. An earlier analysis of approximately 590 of the donors showed that most TCR beta V segments appeared in productive rearrangements either about 87% or about 30% of the time, which broadly matched IMGT annotations. A later analysis found that most CMV-associated TCR beta chains appeared HLA-restricted, with HLA associations seemingly driven largely by CMV exposure. Three of the identified cytomegalovirus-associated TCR beta chains were confirmed in vitro to be specific for cytomegalovirus antigens. A further reported finding was that TCR beta sequences accurately predicted the HLA-A and HLA-B alleles for most subjects in the first cohort. Because the 87-base-pair reads could not distinguish some IMGT-functional V segments, including TRBV6-2 and TRBV6-3, those segments were excluded. Because some donors lacked HLA typing at each locus, the association tests relied only on the typed subset. Immune exposure information for the cohort was limited to CMV serostatus. Strong co-occurrence of HLA alleles, especially DR and DQ, made assigning TCR associations to individual alleles difficult. According to a later analysis, parvovirus B19, influenza, CMV and Epstein-Barr virus appeared linked to several top co-occurrence clusters. It was suggested by the authors that the approach could potentially be generalized to other disease states and immunological phenotypes. The study gave a list of over 150 TCR beta chains associated with cytomegalovirus. Compared with the approximately 700-donor mean, donors in an Asian-associated ancestry cluster had fewer N-insertions in productive TCRs, according to a later genetic analysis.

Receptors were amplified or captured by the immunoSEQ multiplex PCR assay. The multiplex PCR relied on a mix of 60 forward primers for TCR Vbeta segments and 13 reverse primers for TCR Jbeta segments. The CDR3 region of rearranged TCR beta genes was amplified from genomic DNA with a multiplex PCR assay. On the Illumina HiSeq System, the amplified TCR beta libraries were sequenced as 87-base-pair reads. The original pipeline was this. In a later analysis, around 80 million unique TCR beta chains were counted across the 666 repertoires, and about 10 million of these chains were shared by at least two donors. Raw reads were error-corrected and collapsed into unique sequences with a nearest-neighbor algorithm that merged closely related sequences to remove PCR and sequencing errors. Alignment of CDR3 sequences to IMGT reference sequences was used to assign V, D and J gene segments. For a sequence to be retained, at least a six-nucleotide match to both a V gene segment and a J gene segment was required. A rearrangement counted as productive if the CDR3 had no stop codons and remained in frame with V and J, and every other rearrangement counted as non-productive. Following IMGT convention, CDR3 was defined as the stretch from the second conserved V-encoded cysteine to the conserved J-encoded phenylalanine. Sequences without an unambiguous match to a single V gene segment were excluded from the earlier analysis of about 630 of the donors. An earlier analysis of under 750 of the donors called V segments functional above 56.7% productive rearrangements and segregating when the between-donor standard deviation exceeded 5%. To diagnose cytomegalovirus status from the catalog of TCR beta chain sequences, a statistical classification framework was built. A later analysis assigned V and J genes by comparing TCR nucleotide sequences with IMGT/GENE-DB human TR gene sequences. In a later analysis, CDR3 sequences and most-parsimonious VDJ recombination scenarios were assigned using the TCRdist pipeline. In a later analysis, each TCR beta chain was defined by its CDR3 amino acid sequence together with its V-gene family, and reads without a unique V-gene family were excluded. To address suspected cross-contamination and a sequencing artifact, a later analysis removed some 620 highly shared, low-generation-probability nucleotide sequences. In a later analysis, a clonal expansion index for each public chain was calculated from normalized within-repertoire ranks of inferred template counts. In a later analysis, generation probabilities were computed using a VDJ recombination model fitted to out-of-frame rearrangements, and the results were checked against IGoR. A later analysis scored TCR-TCR, TCR-HLA and TCR-CMV co-occurrence with hypergeometric tests, applying a repertoire-size bias correction to TCR pairs. In a later analysis, false discovery rates were estimated by permuting HLA or CMV assignments 20 times. In a later analysis, co-occurring TCRs were grouped using DBSCAN, with TCRdist sequence similarity added in when clustering inside HLA-allele-positive subsets. Repertoires with fewer than 30,000 or more than 120,000 public chains were left out of co-occurrence clustering, as were about 5 repertoires with anomalous nucleotide sharing. TCRdb re-hosts the immuneACCESS table, in-frame sequences only. Its copies lack some clones; in the studies checked, an unresolved V gene accounts for under half of them, and the cause for the rest is not known. V, J and clone size reflect that table, while D and trimming were determined from the DNA. In this sample's table one finds approximately 130,000 clones. The top ten hold roughly 2% of the sample.

In the germline V gene, CDR1 corresponds to SQVTM and CDR2 to ANQGSEA. Its CDR3 holds 14 amino acids, cysteine through phenylalanine. The kept DNA is CDR3 alone, 42 bases in frame from the first base. Germline trimming amounts to 5 bases on V and 4 bases on J, with 8 as the count of junction bases outside the gene matches. The cohort was made up of 666 healthy bone marrow donors. At the time of sampling, all cohort members were nominally healthy, though unrecorded immune exposures were likely present. The donor was CMV seronegative and belonged to the group of over 300 seronegative cohort members. Every donor gave a peripheral blood sample, and the peripheral blood mononuclear cells from that sample were used for TCR beta sequencing. The Qiagen DNeasy Blood Extraction Kit was used to extract genomic DNA from the blood cell samples.

Rearrangement joined TRBV29-1 to TRBJ1-1; TRBD1 fits 9 bases in the junction. The TCR was taken from a woman aged 55-69 years in good health and CMV-seronegative. The sequencing sample was made of PBMCs. The sequence in DNA is TGCAGCGTTTGCCGGACAGGGGTATGCACTGAAGCTTTCTTT. Its coded protein is CSVCRTGVCTEAFF.